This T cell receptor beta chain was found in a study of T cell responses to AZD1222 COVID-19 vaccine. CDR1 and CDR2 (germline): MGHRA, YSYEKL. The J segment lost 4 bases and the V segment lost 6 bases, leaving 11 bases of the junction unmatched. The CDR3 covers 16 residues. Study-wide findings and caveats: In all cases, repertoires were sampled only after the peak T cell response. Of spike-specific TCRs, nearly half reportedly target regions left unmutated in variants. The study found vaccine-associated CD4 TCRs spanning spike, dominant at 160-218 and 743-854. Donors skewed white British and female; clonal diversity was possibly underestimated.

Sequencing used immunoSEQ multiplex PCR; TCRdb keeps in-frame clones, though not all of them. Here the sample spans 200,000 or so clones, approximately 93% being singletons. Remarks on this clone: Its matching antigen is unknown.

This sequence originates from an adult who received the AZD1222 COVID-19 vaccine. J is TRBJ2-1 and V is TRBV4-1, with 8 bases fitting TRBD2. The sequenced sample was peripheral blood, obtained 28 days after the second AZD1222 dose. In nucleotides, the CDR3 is TGCGCCAGCAGAAACGGGGTCCTAGCGGGTTACAATGAGCAGTTCTTC. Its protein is CASRNGVLAGYNEQFF.